What follows is one TCR beta chain and its context. Its antigen is undetermined. This specimen belongs to a study of OX40 agonist ivuxolimab in advanced cancers. At the level of the study: Those enrolled were 70% to 85% male, with a mean age of roughly 62 years and ages from roughly 20 to 85. Overall study results and limits: On average, CD8+ T cells showed a greater number of expanded clones than CD4+.

This CDR3 is 12 amino acids long. V gave up 1 base and J gave up 13 bases, with 13 bases separating them. Germline V gene data show CDR1 as LNHNV and CDR2 as YYDKDF (reference sequence). The protocol was immunoSEQ multiplex PCR, while the TCRdb copy is restricted to in-frame clones and leaves out a portion. The table lists 30,000 to 40,000 clones, more than 70% of them singletons. The TCR originated in an adult with an advanced solid tumor such as melanoma, head and neck, liver or kidney cancer. The source was CD4+ or CD8+ T cells sorted from blood, collected in a trial of the OX40 agonist ivuxolimab. The V and J genes are TRBV15 and TRBJ1-2; D gene ambiguous. The CDR3 here is CATSRGSNPGTF. CDR3 DNA sequence: TGTGCCACCAGCAGAGGGTCAAACCCGGGCACCTTC.